The clone carrying this T cell receptor beta chain appeared once. The record originates from a study of cytomegalovirus exposure and HLA in healthy donors. 60 Vbeta and 13 Jbeta primers were used in PCR. Using immunoSEQ multiplex PCR, the repertoire was profiled, and TCRdb retains in-frame clones only, with some absent. The data hold tens of thousands of clones, with roughly 82% observed a single time. Looked up from germline, CDR1 is MDHEN and CDR2 is SYDVKM. V shed 3 bases, J shed 6 bases, and the junction held 5 bases outside the gene matches. The CDR3 length is 13 residues. V gene TRBV28 combines with J gene TRBJ2-7; 7 bases line up with TRBD1. The receptor was isolated from a man aged 18 to 29 in good health and CMV-seronegative. Material for sequencing was PBMCs. CDR3 in amino acids: CASSLAYRGEQYF. CDR3 coding DNA: TGTGCCAGCAGTTTGGCCTACAGGGGCGAGCAGTACTTC.